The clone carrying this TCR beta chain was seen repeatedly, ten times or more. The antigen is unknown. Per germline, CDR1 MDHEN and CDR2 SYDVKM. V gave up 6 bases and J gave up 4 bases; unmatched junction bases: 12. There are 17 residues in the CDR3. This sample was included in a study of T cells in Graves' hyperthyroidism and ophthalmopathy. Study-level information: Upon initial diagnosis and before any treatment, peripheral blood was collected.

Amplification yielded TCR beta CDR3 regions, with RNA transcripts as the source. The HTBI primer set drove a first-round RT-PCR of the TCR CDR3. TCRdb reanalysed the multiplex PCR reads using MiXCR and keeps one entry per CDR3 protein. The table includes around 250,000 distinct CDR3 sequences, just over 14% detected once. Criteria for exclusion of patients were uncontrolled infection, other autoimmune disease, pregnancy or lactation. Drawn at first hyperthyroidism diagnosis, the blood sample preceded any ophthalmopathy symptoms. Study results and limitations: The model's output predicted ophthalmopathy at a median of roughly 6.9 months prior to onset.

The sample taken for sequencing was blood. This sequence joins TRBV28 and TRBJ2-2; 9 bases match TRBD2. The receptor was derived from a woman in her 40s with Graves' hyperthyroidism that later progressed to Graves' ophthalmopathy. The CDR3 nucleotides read TGTGCCAGCAGGCTGCACCCGGGACTAGCCTCCACCGGGGAGCTGTTTTTT. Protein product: CASRLHPGLASTGELFF.